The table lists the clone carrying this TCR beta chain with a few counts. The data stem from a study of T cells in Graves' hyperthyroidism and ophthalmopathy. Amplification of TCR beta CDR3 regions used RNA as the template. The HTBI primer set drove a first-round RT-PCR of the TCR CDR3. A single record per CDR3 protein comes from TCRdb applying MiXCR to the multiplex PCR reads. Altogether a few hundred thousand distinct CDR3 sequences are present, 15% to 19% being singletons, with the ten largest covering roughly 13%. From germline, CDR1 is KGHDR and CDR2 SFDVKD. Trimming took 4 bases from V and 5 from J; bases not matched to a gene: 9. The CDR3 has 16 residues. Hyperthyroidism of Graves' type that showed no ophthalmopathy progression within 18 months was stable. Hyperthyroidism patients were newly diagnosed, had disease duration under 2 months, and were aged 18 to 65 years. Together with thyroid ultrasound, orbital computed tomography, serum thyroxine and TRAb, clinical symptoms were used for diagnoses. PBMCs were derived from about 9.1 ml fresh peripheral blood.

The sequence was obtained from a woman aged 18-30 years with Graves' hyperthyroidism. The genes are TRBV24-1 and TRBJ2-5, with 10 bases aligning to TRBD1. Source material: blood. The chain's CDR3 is CATSDPRTGGLETQYF. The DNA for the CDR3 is TGTGCCACCAGTGACCCGAGGACAGGGGGATTGGAGACCCAGTACTTC.